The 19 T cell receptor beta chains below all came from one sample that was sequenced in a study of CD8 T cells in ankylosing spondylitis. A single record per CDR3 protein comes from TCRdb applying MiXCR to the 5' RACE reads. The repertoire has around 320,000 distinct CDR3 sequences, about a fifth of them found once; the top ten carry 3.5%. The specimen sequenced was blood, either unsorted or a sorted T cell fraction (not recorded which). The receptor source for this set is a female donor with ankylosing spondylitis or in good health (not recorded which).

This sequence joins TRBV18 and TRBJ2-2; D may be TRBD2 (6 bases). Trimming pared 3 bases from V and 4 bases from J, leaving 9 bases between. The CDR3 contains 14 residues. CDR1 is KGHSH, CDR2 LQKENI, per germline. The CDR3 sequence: CASSPGLSTGELFF. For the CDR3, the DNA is TGTGCCAGCTCACCGGGACTCTCCACCGGGGAGCTGTTTTTT. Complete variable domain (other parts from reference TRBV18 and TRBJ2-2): NAGVMQNPRHLVRRRGQEARLRCSPMKGHSHVYWYRQLPEEGLKFMVYLQKENIIDESGMPKERFSAEFPKEGPSILRIQQVVRGDSAAYFCASSPGLSTGELFFGEGSRLTVL.

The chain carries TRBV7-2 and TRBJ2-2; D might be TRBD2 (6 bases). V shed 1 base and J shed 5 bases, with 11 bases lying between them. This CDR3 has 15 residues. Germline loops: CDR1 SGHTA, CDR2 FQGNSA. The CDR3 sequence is CASSLGSRGTGELFF. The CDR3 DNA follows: TGTGCCAGCAGCTTAGGGTCCCGGGGGACCGGGGAGCTGTTTTTT.

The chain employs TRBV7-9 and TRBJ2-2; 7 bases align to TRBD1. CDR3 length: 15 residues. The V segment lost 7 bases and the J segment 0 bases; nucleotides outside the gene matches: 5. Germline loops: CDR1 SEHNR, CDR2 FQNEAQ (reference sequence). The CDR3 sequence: CASILTGANTGELFF. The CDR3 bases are TGTGCCAGCATCCTTACAGGGGCGAACACCGGGGAGCTGTTTTTT.

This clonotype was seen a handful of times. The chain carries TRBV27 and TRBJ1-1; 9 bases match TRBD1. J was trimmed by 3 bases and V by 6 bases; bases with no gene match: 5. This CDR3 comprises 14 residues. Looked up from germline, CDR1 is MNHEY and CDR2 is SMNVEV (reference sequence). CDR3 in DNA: TGTGCCAGCAGAAGACGGACAGGGGACACTGAAGCTTTCTTT. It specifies CASRRRTGDTEAFF.

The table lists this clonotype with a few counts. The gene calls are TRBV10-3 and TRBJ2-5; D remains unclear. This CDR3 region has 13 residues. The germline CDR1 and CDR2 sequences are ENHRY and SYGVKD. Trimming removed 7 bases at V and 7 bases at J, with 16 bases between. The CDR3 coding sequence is TGTGCCATCACCGAGGACCGGTCCGGGACCCAGTACTTC. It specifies CAITEDRSGTQYF.

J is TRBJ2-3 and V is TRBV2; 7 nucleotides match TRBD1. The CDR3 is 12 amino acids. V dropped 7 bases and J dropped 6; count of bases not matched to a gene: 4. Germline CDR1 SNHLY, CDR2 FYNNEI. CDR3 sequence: CASKIGGDTQYF. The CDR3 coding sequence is TGTGCCAGCAAGATAGGGGGCGATACGCAGTATTTT.

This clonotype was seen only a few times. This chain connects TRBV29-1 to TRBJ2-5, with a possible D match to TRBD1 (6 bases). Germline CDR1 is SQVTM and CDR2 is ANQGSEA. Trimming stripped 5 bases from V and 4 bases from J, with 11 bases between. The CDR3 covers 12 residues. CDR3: CSVPLGGETQYF. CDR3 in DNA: TGCAGCGTTCCACTAGGGGGAGAGACCCAGTACTTC.

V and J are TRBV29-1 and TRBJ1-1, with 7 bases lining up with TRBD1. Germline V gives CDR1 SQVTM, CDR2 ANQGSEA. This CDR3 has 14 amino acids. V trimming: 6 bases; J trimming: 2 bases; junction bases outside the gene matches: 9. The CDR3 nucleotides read TGCAGCGTCGCAGGGGGAGGAATTAACACTGAAGCTTTCTTT. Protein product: CSVAGGGINTEAFF.

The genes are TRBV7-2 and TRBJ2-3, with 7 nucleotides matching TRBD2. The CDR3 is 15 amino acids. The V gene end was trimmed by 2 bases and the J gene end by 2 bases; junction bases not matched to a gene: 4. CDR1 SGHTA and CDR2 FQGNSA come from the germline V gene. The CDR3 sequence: CASSLKAGTTDTQYF. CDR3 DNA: TGTGCCAGCAGCTTAAAAGCGGGGACCACAGATACGCAGTATTTT.

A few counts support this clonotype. DNA for the CDR3: TGTGCCAGCAGCGTCGCAGGGACCTATGGCTACACCTTC. This gives the protein CASSVAGTYGYTF. This chain uses TRBV7-6 with TRBJ1-2; weak D call: TRBD1 (5 bases). The CDR3 sequence is 13 residues long. V was pared by 5 bases and J by 4 bases, with 11 bases between. The germline V gene encodes CDR1 SGHVS and CDR2 FNYEAQ.

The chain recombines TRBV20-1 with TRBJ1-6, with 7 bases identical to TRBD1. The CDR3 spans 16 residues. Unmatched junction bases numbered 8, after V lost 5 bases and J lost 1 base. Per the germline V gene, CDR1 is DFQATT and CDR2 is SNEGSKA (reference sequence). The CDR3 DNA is TGCAGTGCTTCAGGGACAGATTTTTCCTATAATTCACCCCTCCACTTT. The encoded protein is CSASGTDFSYNSPLHF.

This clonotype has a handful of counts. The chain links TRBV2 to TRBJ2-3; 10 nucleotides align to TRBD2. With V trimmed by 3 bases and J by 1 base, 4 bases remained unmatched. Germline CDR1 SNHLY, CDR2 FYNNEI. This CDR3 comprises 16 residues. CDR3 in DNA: TGTGCCAGCAGTGAGAGCCTAGCGGGGGGCACAGATACGCAGTATTTT. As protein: CASSESLAGGTDTQYF.

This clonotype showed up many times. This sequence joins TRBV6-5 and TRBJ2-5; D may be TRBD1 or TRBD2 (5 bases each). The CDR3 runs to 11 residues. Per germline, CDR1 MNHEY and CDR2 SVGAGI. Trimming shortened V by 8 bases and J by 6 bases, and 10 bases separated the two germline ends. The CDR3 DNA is TGTGCCAGCTGGGACGGGAAGACCCAGTACTTC. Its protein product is CASWDGKTQYF.

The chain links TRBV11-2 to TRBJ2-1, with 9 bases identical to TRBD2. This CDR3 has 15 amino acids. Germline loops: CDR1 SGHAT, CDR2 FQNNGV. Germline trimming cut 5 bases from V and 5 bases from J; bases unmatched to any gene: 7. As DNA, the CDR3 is TGTGCCAGCAGCCCGCTAGCGGGGAATCACAATGAGCAGTTCTTC. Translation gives CASSPLAGNHNEQFF.

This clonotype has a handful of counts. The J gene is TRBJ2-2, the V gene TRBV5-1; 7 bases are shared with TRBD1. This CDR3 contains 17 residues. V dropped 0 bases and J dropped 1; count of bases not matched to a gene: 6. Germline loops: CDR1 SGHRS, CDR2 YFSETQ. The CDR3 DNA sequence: TGCGCCAGCAGCTTGGGGCATACAGGGGTGAACACCGGGGAGCTGTTTTTT. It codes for CASSLGHTGVNTGELFF.

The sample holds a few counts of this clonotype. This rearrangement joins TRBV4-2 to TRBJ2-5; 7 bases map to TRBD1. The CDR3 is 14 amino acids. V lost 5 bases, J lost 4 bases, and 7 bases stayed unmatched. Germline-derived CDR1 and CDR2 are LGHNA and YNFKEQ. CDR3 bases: TGTGCCAGCAGCAAAAGACAGGGCGGAGAGACCCAGTACTTC. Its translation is CASSKRQGGETQYF.

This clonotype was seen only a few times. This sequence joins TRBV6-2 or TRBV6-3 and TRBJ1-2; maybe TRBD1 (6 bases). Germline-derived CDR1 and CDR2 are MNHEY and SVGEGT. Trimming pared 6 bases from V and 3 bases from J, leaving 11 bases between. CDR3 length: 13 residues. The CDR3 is CASRWDNYYGYTF. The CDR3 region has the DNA TGTGCCAGCAGATGGGACAACTACTATGGCTACACCTTC.

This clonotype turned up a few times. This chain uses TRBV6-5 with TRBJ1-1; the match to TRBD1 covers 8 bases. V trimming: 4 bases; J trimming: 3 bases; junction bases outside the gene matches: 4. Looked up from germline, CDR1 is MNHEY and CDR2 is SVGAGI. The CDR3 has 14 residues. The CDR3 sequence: CASSLDRVYTEAFF. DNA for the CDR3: TGTGCCAGCAGTTTGGACAGGGTGTACACTGAAGCTTTCTTT.

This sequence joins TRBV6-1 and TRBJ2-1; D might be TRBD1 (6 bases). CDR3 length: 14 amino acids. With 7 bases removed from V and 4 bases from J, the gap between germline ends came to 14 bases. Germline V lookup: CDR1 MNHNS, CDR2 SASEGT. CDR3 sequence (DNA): TGTGCCAGCATCCCGGACAGAGTATACAATGAGCAGTTCTTC. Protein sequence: CASIPDRVYNEQFF.